One sample yielded the 22 T cell receptor beta chains listed below, sequenced in a study of CD8 T cells in ankylosing spondylitis. Overall study findings and caveats: Ankylosing spondylitis blood appeared to be characterized by a TCR beta motif of 8 or 9 highly homologous variants.

In TCRdb, the 5' RACE reads were re-called with MiXCR into one record per CDR3 protein. The sample has 700,000 to 1,000,000 distinct CDR3 sequences, 12% seen once. These TCRs' antigens remain unknown. Sequencing used blood, either unsorted or a sorted T cell fraction (not recorded which). These receptors all come from a male donor with ankylosing spondylitis.

The V call is TRBV7-9, the J call TRBJ2-3; D is undetermined. CDR3 length equals 15 residues. The V gene lost 1 base and the J gene lost 2 bases, with 10 bases spanning the gap. Germline loops: CDR1 SEHNR, CDR2 FQNEAQ (reference sequence). As DNA, the CDR3 is TGTGCCAGCAGCTTAGGCACACTCTCCACAGATACGCAGTATTTT. It is translated as CASSLGTLSTDTQYF.

The chain is built from TRBV4-2 and TRBJ2-1; D is uncertain. This CDR3 has 17 residues. Germline V CDR1 and CDR2: LGHNA, YNFKEQ. The V gene lost 0 bases and the J gene lost 3 bases, with 15 bases spanning the gap. The CDR3 nucleotides read TGTGCCAGCAGCCAAGATATCCCCAAGAGGCTCTACAATGAGCAGTTCTTC. Translating gives CASSQDIPKRLYNEQFF.

This clonotype was counted only a few times. V gene TRBV9 combines with J gene TRBJ2-7; possible D gene TRBD1, 5 bases. The V gene's germline CDR1 is SGDLS and CDR2 YYNGEE. CDR3 length: 13 residues. Deletions cut 3 bases from V and 1 base from J, with 8 bases between. The chain's CDR3 is CASSGHRSYEQYF. The CDR3 DNA sequence: TGTGCCAGCAGCGGACACAGGTCCTACGAGCAGTACTTC.

This rearrangement joins TRBV20-1 to TRBJ2-3, with 7 bases that match TRBD2. The junction had 13 bases not matched to a gene; V was cut back by 6 bases and J by 4 bases. The germline gives CDR1 DFQATT, CDR2 SNEGSKA (reference sequence). This CDR3 is built from 15 residues. DNA for the CDR3: TGCAGTGCCCTGGGGGGGAAAGTAAGCGCAGATACGCAGTATTTT. The encoded protein is CSALGGKVSADTQYF.

The V gene is TRBV20-1, the J gene TRBJ1-1, with 7 bases fitting TRBD1. Germline loops: CDR1 DFQATT, CDR2 SNEGSKA (reference sequence). With V trimmed by 4 bases and J by 4 bases, 3 bases remained unmatched. The CDR3 length is 12 residues. The CDR3 spells CSANAGGTEAFF. In DNA, the CDR3 is TGCAGTGCTAATGCAGGGGGCACTGAAGCTTTCTTT.

This clonotype was seen ten or more times. The chain recombines TRBV7-2 with TRBJ1-6, with D unclear. There are 14 residues in the CDR3. Germline lookup yields CDR1 SGHTA and CDR2 FQGNSA. Trimming pared 3 bases from V and 4 bases from J, leaving 7 bases between. DNA for the CDR3: TGTGCCAGCAGCTTTGGGCAATATAATTCACCCCTCCACTTT. This encodes CASSFGQYNSPLHF. The entire variable domain, with the rest obtained from reference TRBV7-2 and TRBJ1-6, is as follows: GAGVSQSPSNKVTEKGKDVELRCDPISGHTALYWYRQSLGQGLEFLIYFQGNSAPDKSGLPSDRFSAERTGGSVSTLTIQRTQQEDSAVYLCASSFGQYNSPLHFGNGTRLTVT.

The chain employs TRBV11-3 and TRBJ2-1; a possible D gene is TRBD2 (6 bases). There are 13 residues in the CDR3. Trimming took 8 bases from V and 6 from J, leaving 14 bases between them. The germline CDR1 and CDR2 sequences are SGHNT and YENEEA. The CDR3 DNA reads as TGTGCCAGCGCGGGGACGCGACGCAATGAGCAGTTCTTC. Its protein is CASAGTRRNEQFF.

As DNA, the CDR3 is TGCAGTGCTCCTCCGGCAGGGAGGGTTGAAAAACTGTTTTTT. It translates to CSAPPAGRVEKLFF. V and J are TRBV20-1 and TRBJ1-4, with a tentative D call TRBD1 (5 bases). V was shortened by 5 bases and J by 7 bases, with 17 bases between the two germline ends. From germline, CDR1 is DFQATT and CDR2 SNEGSKA (reference sequence). The CDR3 sequence is 14 residues long.

The sample holds a few counts of this clonotype. The CDR3 is CAISDRQATYNEQFF. The CDR3 DNA reads TGTGCCATCAGCGATCGACAGGCGACCTACAATGAGCAGTTCTTC. The chain is built from TRBV10-3 and TRBJ2-1, with D possibly TRBD1 on 6 matching bases. CDR1 and CDR2 from the germline V gene are ENHRY and SYGVKD. CDR3 length: 15 residues. V shed 6 bases and J shed 2 bases, with 14 bases lying between them.

This sequence joins TRBV7-2 and TRBJ2-5; 14 bases map to TRBD2. V lost 5 bases to trimming and J lost 1 base; unmatched junction nucleotides: 6. Germline V lookup: CDR1 SGHTA, CDR2 FQGNSA. The CDR3 sequence is 17 residues long. The DNA of the CDR3 is TGTGCCAGCAGCCCTAGACTAGCGGGGGGGGTCCAAGAGACCCAGTACTTC. Protein: CASSPRLAGGVQETQYF.

This clonotype occurred a few times. This chain links TRBV7-2 with TRBJ1-6; the D gene is possibly TRBD1 (6 bases). Germline loops: CDR1 SGHTA, CDR2 FQGNSA. Trimming took off 1 base at V and 9 bases at J, with 13 bases between the two ends. The CDR3 has 15 residues. CDR3 region: CASSLGTGTSSPLHF. The CDR3 region has the DNA TGTGCCAGCAGCTTAGGAACAGGGACGAGTTCACCCCTCCACTTT.

The chain has TRBV20-1 and TRBJ2-7; D is possibly TRBD1 (6 bases). The V gene's germline CDR1 is DFQATT and CDR2 SNEGSKA (reference sequence). The CDR3 loop spans 17 amino acids. Trimming shortened V by 0 bases and J by 2 bases, and 20 bases separated the two germline ends. CDR3 loop: CSARDLVGGVSTYEQYF. CDR3 nucleotides: TGCAGTGCTAGAGATCTCGTAGGGGGAGTAAGCACCTACGAGCAGTACTTC.

This clonotype was seen at least ten times. The rearrangement links TRBV12-3 or TRBV12-4 to TRBJ1-2; D unclear. CDR3 length: 12 residues. The V end lost 2 bases, the J end lost 10 bases, and 11 bases lay between the germline ends. CDR3 nucleotides: TGTGCCAGCAGTTTAATGGGAGAACCCTACACCTTC. Its protein product is CASSLMGEPYTF.

This clonotype has a count of ten or more. The chain couples TRBV5-1 to TRBJ1-1; 7 positions agree with TRBD1. The CDR3 is 16 residues long. CDR1 SGHRS and CDR2 YFSETQ come from the germline V gene. V lost 6 bases to trimming and J lost 5 bases; unmatched junction nucleotides: 16. CDR3: CASTVGRARGKTEAFF. The CDR3 DNA follows: TGCGCCAGCACCGTTGGCCGGGCCAGGGGGAAAACTGAAGCTTTCTTT.

This clonotype was seen a handful of times. The chain combines TRBV29-1 with TRBJ2-3; maybe TRBD2 (5 bases). Per the germline V gene, CDR1 is SQVTM and CDR2 is ANQGSEA. This CDR3 region has 15 residues. Trimming removed 5 bases from V and 1 base from J, with 16 bases in between. CDR3 amino acids: CSVRGSGRGTDTQYF. The CDR3 DNA follows: TGCAGCGTTCGTGGGAGTGGACGGGGCACAGATACGCAGTATTTT.

This clonotype has more than one count but fewer than ten. This rearrangement joins TRBV6-5 to TRBJ1-5; TRBD1 might be the D (6 bases). The length of the CDR3 is 15 residues. Germline CDR1 reads MNHEY; CDR2 reads SVGAGI. V was trimmed by 4 bases and J by 2 bases, leaving 12 bases between them. CDR3 protein: CASSSQGMGNQPQHF. CDR3 nucleotide sequence: TGTGCCAGCAGTTCACAGGGTATGGGCAATCAGCCCCAGCATTTT.

The chain has TRBV20-1 and TRBJ2-7; a possible D gene is TRBD2 (5 bases). V lost 3 bases and J lost 6, with 15 bases in between. Looked up from germline, CDR1 is DFQATT and CDR2 is SNEGSKA (reference sequence). The CDR3 length is 13 residues. As DNA, the CDR3 is TGCAGTGCTAGGGAAATAACGGGGTTCGAGCAGTACTTC. Amino acids: CSAREITGFEQYF.

The chain joins TRBV5-1 to TRBJ2-2; D gene uncertain. This CDR3 spans 15 amino acids. V lost 2 bases, J lost 0 bases, and 8 bases lay in between. The germline gives CDR1 SGHRS, CDR2 YFSETQ. In DNA, the CDR3 is TGCGCCAGCAGCTTAGGCGCGCCGAACACCGGGGAGCTGTTTTTT. Protein: CASSLGAPNTGELFF. The full variable domain, completed using reference TRBV5-1 and TRBJ2-2, is KAGVTQTPRYLIKTRGQQVTLSCSPISGHRSVSWYQQTPGQGLQFLFEYFSETQRNKGNFPGRFSGRQFSNSRSEMNVSTLELGDSALYLCASSLGAPNTGELFFGEGSRLTVL.

This clonotype has a handful of counts. The chain recombines TRBV4-3 with TRBJ2-7; perhaps TRBD1 as D (6 bases). V lost 4 bases, J lost 3 bases, and 31 bases lay in between. This CDR3 has 20 residues. Germline V gene lookup returns CDR1 LGHNA and CDR2 YSLEER. This CDR3 reads CASSRIFSGAVDTPDYEQYF. As DNA, the CDR3 is TGCGCCAGCAGCCGTATATTCTCAGGGGCAGTCGACACTCCAGACTACGAGCAGTACTTC.

Written as DNA, the CDR3 is TGTGCCAGCAGTGAAGACGGTAACTACGAGCAGTACTTC. It is translated as CASSEDGNYEQYF. The chain recombines TRBV2 with TRBJ2-7; D is ambiguous. CDR1 and CDR2 from the germline V gene are SNHLY and FYNNEI. The CDR3 runs to 13 residues. V was trimmed by 1 base and J by 3 bases, leaving 7 bases between them. Full variable domain (outside the CDR3, taken from reference TRBV2 and TRBJ2-7): EPEVTQTPSHQVTQMGQEVILRCVPISNHLYFYWYRQILGQKVEFLVSFYNNEISEKSEIFDDQFSVERPDGSNFTLKIRSTKLEDSAMYFCASSEDGNYEQYFGPGTRLTVT.

The chain has TRBV6-5 and TRBJ2-7; D might be TRBD1 (5 bases). CDR1 and CDR2 (germline): MNHEY, SVGAGI. CDR3 length: 14 residues. Deletions cut 4 bases from V and 1 base from J, with 11 bases between. The DNA of the CDR3 is TGTGCCAGCAGTTCCTGGACAAAGTCCTACGAGCAGTACTTC. As protein: CASSSWTKSYEQYF.

This clonotype was seen more than once but under ten times. The chain combines TRBV5-1 with TRBJ2-2; 12 positions match TRBD1. V dropped 4 bases and J dropped 7; count of bases not matched to a gene: 14. The germline V gene has CDR1 SGHRS and CDR2 YFSETQ. The CDR3 extends over 18 amino acids. In DNA, the CDR3 is TGCGCCAGCAGCCACCAACCGGGACAGGGGGCAAGCAGCGGGGAGCTGTTTTTT. It specifies CASSHQPGQGASSGELFF.